This T cell receptor (beta chain) was retrieved from a study of shared clonotypes between healthy human individuals. The study, taken as a whole, reports: Larger estimated richness was generally recorded for naive subsets relative to memory subsets.

As regards this clone: What it recognizes is unknown.

Method: immunoSEQ multiplex PCR; TCRdb's copy keeps in-frame clones and lacks some. Of about 770,000 clones listed, approximately 77% are singletons. CDR1 is SQVTM, CDR2 ANQGSEA, per germline. The CDR3 length is 13 residues. V lost 7 bases and J lost 5; bases outside the gene matches: 2. The receptor was isolated from a woman in her twenties or thirties in good health. The sample was memory CD4+ T cells sorted from blood. Subset indicated: CD45RA-negative fraction. The rearrangement uses TRBV29-1 and TRBJ2-2, with 12 bases that match TRBD2. CDR3 nucleotide sequence: TGCAGCGCTGGACTAGCGGGGACCGGGGAGCTGTTTTTT. Its translation is CSAGLAGTGELFF.